This T cell receptor beta chain was captured by sequencing in a study of blood T cell repertoires in COVID-19. As for the study in general: T cells, B-cell-depleted T cells, or PBMCs supplied cDNA or gDNA.

Cohort 3 recovered donors had two negative PCRs, clearance, or symptom resolution. Original data processing: The authors estimated nucleated cell counts from reference gene primer amplification. Profiling relied on immunoSEQ multiplex PCR, and the TCRdb table lists in-frame clones only, not all of them. The DNA gave D and trimming, while V, J and clone size come from that table. Seen here are around 250,000 clones, about 84% observed once, and the top ten hold about 2.1%. Germline V gene lookup returns CDR1 SGDLS and CDR2 YYNGEE. The CDR3 length is 14 residues. V shed 6 bases and J 7 bases; nucleotides not matched to a gene: 12.

Sequencing used PBMCs or T cells enriched from blood (not recorded which). This chain uses TRBV9 with TRBJ1-2; 7 bases line up with TRBD1. This clonotype was obtained from a woman in her forties or fifties who had recovered from COVID-19. CDR3 in amino acids: CASTLTTGLGGYTF. Here the CDR3 DNA reads TGTGCCAGCACCCTAACGACAGGGTTGGGTGGCTACACCTTC. The full variable domain, with the rest looked up from reference TRBV9 and TRBJ1-2, is DSGVTQTPKHLITATGQRVTLRCSPRSGDLSVYWYQQSLDQGLQFLIQYYNGEERAKGNILERFSAQQFPDLHSELNLSSLELGDSALYFCASTLTTGLGGYTFGSGTRLTVV.